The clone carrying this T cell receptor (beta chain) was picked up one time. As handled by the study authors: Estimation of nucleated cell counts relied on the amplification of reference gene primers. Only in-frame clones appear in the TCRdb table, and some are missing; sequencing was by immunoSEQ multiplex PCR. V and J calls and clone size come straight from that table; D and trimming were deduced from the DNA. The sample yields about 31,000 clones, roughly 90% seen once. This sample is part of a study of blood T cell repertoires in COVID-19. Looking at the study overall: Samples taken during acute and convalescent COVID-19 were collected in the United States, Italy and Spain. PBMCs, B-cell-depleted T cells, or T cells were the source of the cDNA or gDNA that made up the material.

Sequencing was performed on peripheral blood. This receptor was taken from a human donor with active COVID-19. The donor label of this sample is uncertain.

The CDR3 coding sequence is TGCAGAAAAGAGACAGGGGTCTCCTACGAGCAGTACTTC. Protein sequence: CRKETGVSYEQYF. This rearrangement joins TRBV29-1 to TRBJ2-7; 8 positions agree with TRBD1. This CDR3 is built from 13 residues. Germline values: CDR1 SQVTM, CDR2 ANQGSEA.